The next 30 T cell receptor beta chains were all read from a single sample in a study of OX40 agonist ivuxolimab in advanced cancers. TCRdb keeps only in-frame clones here, not all; method: immunoSEQ multiplex PCR. The data show 40,000 or so clones, more than 75% seen once. Sequences were derived from CD4+ or CD8+ T cells sorted from blood, sampled in a trial of the OX40 agonist ivuxolimab. The receptors originated from an adult with an advanced solid tumor such as melanoma, head and neck, liver or kidney cancer.

V and J are TRBV2 and TRBJ1-5; D call uncertain. The CDR3 extends over 16 amino acids. The V end was cut by 2 bases, the J end by 3 bases, with 14 bases between. Germline-derived CDR1 and CDR2 are SNHLY and FYNNEI. Here the CDR3 reads CASSEWQVALNQPQHF. DNA for the CDR3: TGTGCCAGCAGTGAATGGCAGGTGGCCCTCAATCAGCCCCAGCATTTT.

This CDR3 is CASRGRPRTEAFF. The CDR3 nucleotides are TGTGCCAGCAGAGGACGGCCGAGGACTGAAGCTTTCTTT. The V call is TRBV27, the J call TRBJ1-1; no definite D call. The CDR3 extends over 13 amino acids. V lost 6 bases and J lost 5, with 13 bases in between. The germline V gene has CDR1 MNHEY and CDR2 SMNVEV (reference sequence).

V usage is TRBV5-4 and J usage is TRBJ1-2, with D tentatively TRBD1 (6 bases). The CDR3 extends over 14 amino acids. Between the trimmed V and J ends, which lost 0 bases and 4 bases, there was a span of 10 bases. Germline-derived CDR1 and CDR2 are SGHNT and YYREEE (reference sequence). CDR3 nucleotides: TGTGCCAGCAGCTTGGCCAAGGACAGCTATGGCTACACCTTC. This encodes CASSLAKDSYGYTF.

Only one count was recorded for this clone. V usage is TRBV10-3 and J usage is TRBJ1-1; maybe TRBD1 (6 bases). Between the trimmed V and J ends, which lost 9 bases and 5 bases, there was a span of 13 bases. The V gene's germline CDR1 is ENHRY and CDR2 SYGVKD. This CDR3 is 12 amino acids long. The CDR3 loop is CAMGSTGTEAFF. CDR3 bases: TGTGCCATGGGCAGCACAGGGACTGAAGCTTTCTTT.

The chain links TRBV2 to TRBJ1-5, with D possibly matching TRBD1 (5 bases). V was pared by 6 bases and J by 4 bases, with 10 bases between. Germline values: CDR1 SNHLY, CDR2 FYNNEI. This CDR3 comprises 13 residues. CDR3 nucleotide sequence: TGTGCCAGCAGAGGGGACGGTAATCAGCCCCAGCATTTT. It yields the protein CASRGDGNQPQHF. The full variable domain, completed using reference TRBV2 and TRBJ1-5, is EPEVTQTPSHQVTQMGQEVILRCVPISNHLYFYWYRQILGQKVEFLVSFYNNEISEKSEIFDDQFSVERPDGSNFTLKIRSTKLEDSAMYFCASRGDGNQPQHFGDGTRLSIL.

V is TRBV10-3 and J is TRBJ1-1; D gene uncertain. The CDR3 length is 12 residues. Trimming took off 10 bases at V and 0 bases at J, with 9 bases between the two ends. CDR1 is ENHRY and CDR2 is SYGVKD in the germline V gene. The CDR3 here is CATSTVNTEAFF. CDR3 bases: TGTGCCACCTCGACGGTGAACACTGAAGCTTTCTTT.

V gene TRBV7-2 combines with J gene TRBJ2-5; D perhaps matches TRBD1 (7 bases). Between the trimmed V and J ends, which lost 5 bases and 0 bases, there was a span of 13 bases. The CDR3 is 15 amino acids. Germline lookup yields CDR1 SGHTA and CDR2 FQGNSA. CDR3 sequence reads: CASSRRGADQETQYF. The CDR3 nucleotides are TGTGCCAGCAGCCGCAGGGGGGCTGACCAAGAGACCCAGTACTTC.

Note on this clone: Other DNA sequences in the sample encode the same CDR3. This chain joins TRBV7-2 and TRBJ2-6; D is unresolved. Trimming cost V 3 bases and J 3 bases, with 3 bases left between them. CDR3 length equals 13 residues. Germline loops: CDR1 SGHTA, CDR2 FQGNSA. This chain's CDR3 is CASSFFGANVLTF. CDR3 nucleotides: TGTGCCAGCAGCTTCTTTGGGGCCAACGTCCTGACTTTC.

The chain employs TRBV2 and TRBJ2-7; possible D gene TRBD2, 5 bases. Deletions cut 7 bases from V and 2 bases from J, with 15 bases between. The CDR3 spans 14 residues. Germline V CDR1 and CDR2: SNHLY, FYNNEI. CDR3 bases: TGTGCCAGCAAGGTGACTTTACTAGCCTACGAGCAGTACTTC. Encoded protein: CASKVTLLAYEQYF.

J is TRBJ2-1 and V is TRBV5-8; 10 bases agree with TRBD2. The V gene's germline CDR1 is SGHTS and CDR2 YDEGEE. V lost 0 bases, J lost 3 bases, and 6 bases stayed unmatched. This CDR3 has 17 residues. CDR3 residues: CASSLVLAGDFYNEQFF. CDR3 bases: TGTGCCAGCAGCTTGGTTCTAGCGGGGGATTTCTACAATGAGCAGTTCTTC. The variable domain in full, with the rest retrieved from reference TRBV5-8 and TRBJ2-1, is EAGVTQSPTHLIKTRGQQATLRCSPISGHTSVYWYQQALGLGLQFLLWYDEGEERNRGNFPPRFSGRQFPNYSSELNVNALELEDSALYLCASSLVLAGDFYNEQFFGPGTRLTVL.

The J gene is TRBJ2-3, the V gene TRBV7-2, with D unclear. CDR1 is SGHTA, CDR2 FQGNSA, per germline. The CDR3 totals 13 residues. With 10 bases removed from V and 4 bases from J, the gap between germline ends came to 15 bases. The CDR3 region has the DNA TGTGCCACATCCCCCCCGGCGCCAGATACGCAGTATTTT. This codes for CATSPPAPDTQYF.

The chain uses TRBV9 and TRBJ2-1; TRBD2 is a possible D gene (6 bases). Germline CDR1 SGDLS, CDR2 YYNGEE. The CDR3 length is 14 residues. The V end lost 3 bases, the J end lost 5 bases, and 12 bases lay between the germline ends. CDR3 protein: CASSGPGLNNEQFF. The CDR3 DNA follows: TGTGCCAGCAGCGGGCCGGGACTCAACAATGAGCAGTTCTTC.

V usage is TRBV5-5 and J usage is TRBJ1-5, with D maybe TRBD1 (5 bases). The CDR3 has 14 residues. CDR1 and CDR2 from the germline V gene are SGHKS and YYEKEE (reference sequence). V lost 4 bases, J lost 3 bases, and 11 bases lay in between. CDR3 in DNA: TGTGCCAGCAGCCATTGGGGGTACAATCAGCCCCAGCATTTT. This encodes CASSHWGYNQPQHF.

The V and J genes are TRBV5-1 and TRBJ2-6; D gene ambiguous. Between the trimmed V and J ends, which lost 1 base and 0 bases, there was a span of 5 bases. The CDR3 consists of 15 residues. Germline loops: CDR1 SGHRS, CDR2 YFSETQ. This chain's CDR3 is CASSLSISGANVLTF. For the CDR3, the DNA is TGCGCCAGCAGCTTGTCTATCTCTGGGGCCAACGTCCTGACTTTC.

This clone was seen only once. The rearrangement links TRBV6-1 to TRBJ1-2, with 7 positions matching TRBD1. Germline CDR1 is MNHNS and CDR2 is SASEGT. CDR3 length: 15 residues. V lost 0 bases, J lost 8 bases, and 9 bases stayed unmatched. In nucleotides, the CDR3 is TGTGCCAGCAGTGAAGCCCCAGGGGGAGTCCCCGGCTACACCTTC. As protein: CASSEAPGGVPGYTF.

The chain has TRBV6-1 and TRBJ2-7; TRBD1 matches at 10 bases. The CDR3 is 15 amino acids. V trimming: 6 bases; J trimming: 2 bases; junction bases outside the gene matches: 7. Germline assignment: CDR1 MNHNS and CDR2 SASEGT. CDR3 region: CASRGAGTGAYEQYF. CDR3 DNA: TGTGCCAGCAGGGGGGCCGGGACAGGGGCCTACGAGCAGTACTTC.

The chain is built from TRBV5-1 and TRBJ2-5; D is possibly TRBD2 (6 bases). V was cut by 4 bases and J by 1 base, with 11 bases left in between. Germline V CDR1 and CDR2: SGHRS, YFSETQ. This CDR3 has 14 amino acids. For the CDR3, the DNA is TGCGCCAGCAGCAGGGACTCAACCCAAGAGACCCAGTACTTC. It specifies CASSRDSTQETQYF. Complete variable domain (other parts from reference TRBV5-1 and TRBJ2-5): KAGVTQTPRYLIKTRGQQVTLSCSPISGHRSVSWYQQTPGQGLQFLFEYFSETQRNKGNFPGRFSGRQFSNSRSEMNVSTLELGDSALYLCASSRDSTQETQYFGPGTRLLVL.

The CDR3 sequence: CASSPATGVAYGYTF. Written as DNA, the CDR3 is TGTGCCAGTAGTCCGGCGACAGGGGTGGCCTATGGCTACACCTTC. This chain links TRBV19 with TRBJ1-2; 8 nucleotides align to TRBD1. Germline CDR1 LNHDA, CDR2 SQIVND (reference sequence). The CDR3 is 15 amino acids. V dropped 5 bases and J dropped 4; count of bases not matched to a gene: 9.

The V call is TRBV19, the J call TRBJ1-5; 9 bases map to TRBD1. This CDR3 comprises 16 residues. Germline CDR1 is LNHDA and CDR2 is SQIVND (reference sequence). Trimming at V came to 4 bases and at J to 5 bases, leaving 9 bases not matched to a gene. CDR3 protein: CASSRIQGAGDQPQHF. Here the CDR3 DNA reads TGTGCCAGTAGTAGAATACAGGGGGCCGGGGATCAGCCCCAGCATTTT.

The rearrangement uses TRBV4-3 and TRBJ2-7; D perhaps matches TRBD1 (6 bases). Trimming removed 3 bases at V and 2 bases at J, with 17 bases between. From germline, CDR1 is LGHNA and CDR2 YSLEER. CDR3 length equals 16 residues. The CDR3 nucleotides are TGCGCCAGCAGCCAGAGGACAGTAGCCCCAGCCTACGAGCAGTACTTC. It encodes CASSQRTVAPAYEQYF.

This chain links TRBV27 with TRBJ2-7; 10 bases line up with TRBD2. The length of the CDR3 is 19 residues. CDR1 and CDR2 from the germline V gene are MNHEY and SMNVEV (reference sequence). V shed 5 bases, J shed 4 bases, and the junction held 20 bases outside the gene matches. CDR3 protein: CASSRDTPRAGGPIYEQYF. DNA for the CDR3: TGTGCCAGCAGTCGGGACACCCCACGAGCGGGAGGGCCGATTTACGAGCAGTACTTC.

The chain uses TRBV10-3 and TRBJ2-3; 7 nucleotides agree with TRBD2. CDR1 and CDR2 (germline): ENHRY, SYGVKD. This CDR3 contains 13 residues. J was trimmed by 0 bases and V by 10 bases; bases with no gene match: 4. The CDR3 is CASLADSTDTQYF. The CDR3 bases are TGTGCCAGTCTAGCGGATAGCACAGATACGCAGTATTTT.

The chain carries TRBV7-9 and TRBJ2-1; TRBD2 might be the D (6 bases). The CDR3 is 13 amino acids. Deletions cut 3 bases from V and 15 bases from J, with 18 bases between. Germline CDR1 and CDR2: SEHNR and FQNEAQ (reference sequence). CDR3 region: CASSLTSSTAVFF. The CDR3 DNA follows: TGTGCCAGCAGCTTGACTAGTTCGACGGCTGTGTTCTTC. Drawing the rest from reference TRBV7-9 and TRBJ2-1, the complete variable domain is DTGVSQNPRHKITKRGQNVTFRCDPISEHNRLYWYRQTLGQGPEFLTYFQNEAQLEKSRLLSDRFSAERPKGSFSTLEIQRTEQGDSAMYLCASSLTSSTAVFFGPGTRLTVL.

The chain carries TRBV10-3 and TRBJ1-2; 9 positions match TRBD1. J gave up 2 bases and V 11 bases, and 6 bases lay outside the gene matches. The germline gives CDR1 ENHRY, CDR2 SYGVKD. The length of the CDR3 is 13 residues. The CDR3 reads CASRTGENYGYTF. The CDR3 nucleotides are TGTGCCTCCAGGACAGGGGAGAACTATGGCTACACCTTC.

This chain links TRBV19 with TRBJ1-1, with 9 bases that match TRBD1. CDR1 is LNHDA, CDR2 SQIVND, per germline (reference sequence). With 3 bases clipped from V and 6 bases from J, the junction kept 5 bases outside the gene matches. The CDR3 has 14 residues. CDR3 nucleotide sequence: TGTGCCAGTAGTATTGGGACAGGGAAGGCTGAAGCTTTCTTT. It specifies CASSIGTGKAEAFF.

J is TRBJ2-1 and V is TRBV2; tentative D call: TRBD2 (5 bases). The CDR3 contains 13 residues. In germline, CDR1 is SNHLY, CDR2 FYNNEI. Trimming took off 7 bases at V and 5 bases at J, with 12 bases between the two ends. The CDR3 DNA reads TGTGCCAGCATCCCCGGGATTAACAATGAGCAGTTCTTC. Encoded protein: CASIPGINNEQFF.

The chain carries TRBV19 and TRBJ1-5; a weak D match, TRBD1 (6 bases). CDR1 LNHDA and CDR2 SQIVND come from the germline V gene (reference sequence). V was cut by 7 bases and J by 3 bases, with 13 bases left in between. The CDR3 sequence is 14 residues long. CDR3 nucleotide sequence: TGTGCCAGTACCCAGGACAGTTTCAATCAGCCCCAGCATTTT. Its protein product is CASTQDSFNQPQHF.

This rearrangement joins TRBV27 to TRBJ1-6; TRBD1 matches at 7 bases. The V segment lost 5 bases and the J segment 7 bases; nucleotides outside the gene matches: 11. The CDR3 consists of 16 residues. Per the germline V gene, CDR1 is MNHEY and CDR2 is SMNVEV (reference sequence). The CDR3 DNA follows: TGTGCCAGCAGTGGGGGACCGACAGGGATAAATTCACCCCTCCACTTT. Amino acid sequence: CASSGGPTGINSPLHF.

This chain joins TRBV19 and TRBJ2-5; D possibly corresponds to TRBD2 (6 bases). Trimming took 6 bases from V and 5 from J, leaving 16 bases between them. CDR3 length equals 14 residues. Germline assignment: CDR1 LNHDA and CDR2 SQIVND (reference sequence). The CDR3 spells CASRSGVSVETQYF. In DNA form, the CDR3 reads TGTGCCAGTAGATCGGGAGTTTCGGTGGAGACCCAGTACTTC.

J is TRBJ2-7 and V is TRBV7-2, with no clear D. This CDR3 spans 12 amino acids. The germline CDR1 and CDR2 sequences are SGHTA and FQGNSA. V shed 5 bases and J shed 3 bases, with 8 bases lying between them. The CDR3 loop is CASSESFYEQYF. DNA for the CDR3: TGTGCCAGCAGCGAAAGTTTCTACGAGCAGTACTTC.